This TCR beta chain was identified during a study of T-cell memory formation after mild COVID-19. Overall study results and limits: The authors left the SARS-CoV-2 specificity of second-wave clones peaking on day 37 unconfirmed. Prior to infection, memory already included some responding clones, suggesting cross-reactive memory joined.

The ends lost 6 bases at V and 1 base at J; junction bases unmatched: 9. The germline gives CDR1 DFQATT, CDR2 SNEGSKA (reference sequence). CDR3 size: 18 residues. This clonotype appeared many times. Its antigen remains unidentified. TCRdb passed the 5' RACE reads through MiXCR, listing each CDR3 protein once. This table holds hundreds of thousands of distinct CDR3 sequences, roughly 17% found once. The receptor's source is an adult woman who had mild COVID-19 (a few samples of this study predate the infection). Cell type and time point are not known. Sequencing used PBMCs or a T cell subset sorted from them (not recorded which). The chain combines TRBV20-1 with TRBJ2-1, with 16 positions matching TRBD2. The CDR3 nucleotides read TGCAGTGCCCGTCTGGGGACTAGCGGGAGGGGATCCTACAATGAGCAGTTCTTC. Translating gives CSARLGTSGRGSYNEQFF.